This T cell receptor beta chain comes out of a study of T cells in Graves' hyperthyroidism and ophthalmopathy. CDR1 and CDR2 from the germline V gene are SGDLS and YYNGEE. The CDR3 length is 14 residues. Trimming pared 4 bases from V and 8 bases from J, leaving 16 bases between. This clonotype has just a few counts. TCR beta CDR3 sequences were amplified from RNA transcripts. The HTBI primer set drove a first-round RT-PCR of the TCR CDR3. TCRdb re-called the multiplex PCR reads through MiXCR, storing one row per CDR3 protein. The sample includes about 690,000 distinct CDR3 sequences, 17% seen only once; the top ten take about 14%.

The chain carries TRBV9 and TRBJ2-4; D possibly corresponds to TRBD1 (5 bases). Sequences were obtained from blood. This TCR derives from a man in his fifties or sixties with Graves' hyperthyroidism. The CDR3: CASSLRAVRDIQYF. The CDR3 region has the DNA TGTGCCAGCAGCTTACGGGCGGTCAGGGACATTCAGTACTTC.